Each of the 7 T cell receptor beta chains below was sequenced from the same sample in a study of T cells in Graves' hyperthyroidism and ophthalmopathy. TCR beta CDR3 region amplification was performed from RNA transcripts. Using the HTBI primer set, a first-round RT-PCR was run on the TCR CDR3. TCRdb re-derived calls from the multiplex PCR reads in MiXCR, one entry per CDR3 protein. The sample has a few hundred thousand distinct CDR3 sequences; 40% to 55% are singletons. Sequencing input: peripheral blood or thyroid tissue (not recorded which). The receptors derive from a woman between 18 and 30 years old with Graves' hyperthyroidism.

This clonotype was detected a few times. This chain connects TRBV20-1 to TRBJ2-7, with TRBD2 matching 7 bases. Trimming removed 4 bases from V and 9 bases from J; junction bases left unmatched: 6. The CDR3 runs 11 residues. Per germline, CDR1 DFQATT and CDR2 SNEGSKA (reference sequence). CDR3 in DNA: TGCAGTGCTAACCTAGGGACTATGCAGTACTTC. It is translated as CSANLGTMQYF.

This clonotype came up many times. The chain uses TRBV10-3 and TRBJ1-1; the D is unclear. The CDR3 sequence is 14 residues long. Trimming took off 3 bases at V and 2 bases at J, with 10 bases between the two ends. In germline, CDR1 is ENHRY, CDR2 SYGVKD. The CDR3 DNA follows: TGTGCCATCAGTGATGTGGACGTAAACACTGAAGCTTTCTTT. Amino acids: CAISDVDVNTEAFF.

This clonotype occurred a few times. The rearrangement links TRBV7-2 to TRBJ2-7; TRBD2 might be the D (6 bases). CDR3 length equals 16 residues. V shed 3 bases and J shed 3 bases, with 18 bases lying between them. CDR1 is SGHTA, CDR2 FQGNSA, per germline. The CDR3 sequence is CASSLASAGRDYEQYF. The CDR3 DNA reads as TGTGCCAGCAGCTTGGCCAGTGCGGGGCGCGACTACGAGCAGTACTTC.

This chain joins TRBV15 and TRBJ2-6; D is unclear. This CDR3 is built from 16 residues. Between the trimmed V and J ends, which lost 9 bases and 0 bases, there was a span of 15 bases. Germline V lookup: CDR1 LNHNV, CDR2 YYDKDF (reference sequence). CDR3 in amino acids: CATARHGRSGANVLTF. In nucleotides, the CDR3 is TGTGCCACAGCCCGACACGGACGCTCTGGGGCCAACGTCCTGACTTTC.

The rearrangement uses TRBV14 and TRBJ1-1; possible D gene TRBD1, 6 bases. Per germline, CDR1 SGHDN and CDR2 FVKESK. Trimming removed 6 bases at V and 4 bases at J, with 12 bases between. The CDR3 is 13 amino acids. CDR3 sequence (DNA): TGTGCCAGCAGTCAACAGGGTTTCACTGAAGCTTTCTTT. As protein: CASSQQGFTEAFF.

This clonotype has more than one count but fewer than ten. This chain links TRBV7-8 with TRBJ2-5, with D tentatively TRBD1 or TRBD2 (5 bases each). This CDR3 has 17 residues. Trimming removed 0 bases from V and 0 bases from J, with 14 bases in between. Germline lookup yields CDR1 SGHVS and CDR2 FQNEAQ. CDR3 residues: CASSLAWTGTDQETQYF. In DNA, the CDR3 is TGTGCCAGCAGCTTAGCCTGGACCGGGACGGACCAAGAGACCCAGTACTTC.

Regarding this clonotype: No conserved phenylalanine or tryptophan ends this CDR3, so it is likely a read error. V and J are TRBV29-1 and TRBJ1-2; TRBD1 matches at 8 bases. CDR1 is SQVTM and CDR2 is ANQGSEA in the germline V gene. The CDR3 sequence is 12 residues long. Germline trimming cut 3 bases from V and 7 bases from J; bases unmatched to any gene: 4. CDR3 in amino acids: CSVDRGLGGYTL. DNA of the CDR3: TGCAGCGTTGACAGGGGGCTTGGTGGCTACACCCTC.